This TCR beta chain came from a study of beta chain features in type 1 diabetes. The isolated RNA, all of it, was reverse transcribed, so expressed TCRB transcripts were what got sequenced. Sequenced by immunoSEQ multiplex PCR; TCRdb stores in-frame clones only, minus some. The top ten hold over 1% of the sample, which has about 220,000 clones, approximately 10% seen once. V shed 0 bases and J shed 0 bases, with 9 bases lying between them. CDR1 and CDR2 from the germline V gene are SGDLS and YYNGEE. The CDR3 runs 15 residues. The chain is built from TRBV9 and TRBJ2-5, with a tentative D call TRBD1 (6 bases). The sequence derives from a young man in good health. The specimen sequenced was central memory CD4+ T cells from blood. This chain's CDR3 is CASSVGTAYQETQYF. The DNA of the CDR3 is TGTGCCAGCAGCGTAGGGACAGCGTACCAAGAGACCCAGTACTTC.